This T cell receptor beta chain came from a study of graft-versus-host responses after intestinal transplantation (dated by TCRdb to the early 2020s). For the study in its entirety: The transplants that recipients received were multivisceral, liver-intestinal, or isolated intestinal. All recipients received anti-thymocyte globulin induction followed by maintenance tacrolimus and steroids for about three years. Alloreactive clones were identified by sequencing pre-transplant mixed lymphocyte reaction products and comparing them with unstimulated pre-transplant donor and recipient T cells. Samples from a few later patients were sequenced in-house on an Illumina MiSeq with MiXCR processing rather than by the commercial service. A peak of at least 4% donor T cells among recipient peripheral blood mononuclear cells was the definition used for donor T cell macrochimerism. The cohort enrolled some 25 intestinal transplant recipients including one retransplant, and a few patients lacking pretransplant specimens were excluded. After intestinal transplantation, graft-versus-host and host-versus-graft alloreactive T cell clones in the graft, circulation and bone marrow were tracked using bulk TCR-beta CDR3 sequencing.

Comment on this clone: Its target antigen remains unknown. No quality values exist for individual bases; no much larger clone is one base distant.

Libraries were constructed by the immunoSEQ multiplex PCR assay. For most patients, genomic DNA was isolated with the Qiagen DNeasy Blood and Tissue Kit and shipped frozen to Adaptive Biotechnologies for TCR sequencing. High-throughput TCR-beta CDR3 sequencing of genomic DNA from most patients was performed by Adaptive Biotechnologies. In the paper's pipeline: TCR sequencing data for roughly 20 patients were retrieved from Adaptive's ImmunoSEQ software; three other patients were processed with MiXCR and VDJtools. To correct CD4 versus CD8 sorting errors, sequences present in both subsets at a frequency ratio below 5:1 were removed. CDR3 nucleotide sequences shared between donor and recipient were removed because the origin of such sequences could not be assigned. Alloreactive clones required at least 2-fold expansion over unstimulated cells and minimum CFSE-low frequency of 0.002% (template counts) or 0.001% (read counts). Clones were considered mappable if detected in sequenced pre-transplant spleen, lymph node, or MLR CFSE-low populations of the donor or recipient. The cumulative frequency of alloreactive clones was calculated as a percentage of all sequences, weighted by copy number. TCRdb mirrors the immuneACCESS table, restricted to in-frame sequences. Some clones are absent from its copies; in checked studies, under half trace to an unresolved V gene, and the reason for the others is unknown. For V, J and clone size, that table is used; D and trimming come from the DNA. This sample gives about 150,000 clones in total; around 90% of them show up just once. In total, the top ten clones hold roughly 0.19% of the sample.

Broad study findings and their caveats: The conclusions were limited by the relatively low number and heterogeneity of the intestinal transplant patients. Peak levels of circulating GvH clones were associated with declines in HvG clones early after transplant. GvH clones were found in recipient bone marrow, and some of the GvH clones appeared earlier in ileal mucosa or blood, which is consistent with an intestinal mucosal origin. In patients with donor T cell macrochimerism, the allografts had high GvH to HvG T cell clonal ratios.

V and J are truncated by 8 bases and 4 bases respectively, leaving an intervening sequence of 21 bases. Including cysteine and phenylalanine, the CDR3 has 16 amino acids. Left in the record is the CDR3 DNA by itself, 48 bases read in frame from the first base. Reading the germline V gene gives CDR1 MDHEN and CDR2 SYDVKM. The sample's time point label, in plain terms: cells obtained before transplantation from donor or recipient. CD3+CD4+ and CD3+CD8+ populations were FACS-sorted from unstimulated pre-transplant donor and recipient cells taken from spleen or lymph nodes. The chain links TRBV28 with TRBJ1-5; a weak D assignment points to TRBD1 (6 bases agree). The TCR sequence derives from a human donor who received an intestinal transplant. Here the sequenced sample was unstimulated CD4+ T cells sorted from spleen or lymph node cells, taken before intestinal transplant. The nucleotides read TGTGCCAGCGGGCCAGTGGGCCAGGGGCGGAATCAGCCCCAGCATTTT. It encodes CASGPVGQGRNQPQHF. Extended through the reference TRBV28 and TRBJ1-5 proteins, this CDR3 yields the full variable domain: DVKVTQSSRYLVKRTGEKVFLECVQDMDHENMFWYRQDPGLGLRLIYFSYDVKMKEKGDIPEGYSVSREKKERFSLILESASTNQTSMYLCASGPVGQGRNQPQHFGDGTRLSIL.